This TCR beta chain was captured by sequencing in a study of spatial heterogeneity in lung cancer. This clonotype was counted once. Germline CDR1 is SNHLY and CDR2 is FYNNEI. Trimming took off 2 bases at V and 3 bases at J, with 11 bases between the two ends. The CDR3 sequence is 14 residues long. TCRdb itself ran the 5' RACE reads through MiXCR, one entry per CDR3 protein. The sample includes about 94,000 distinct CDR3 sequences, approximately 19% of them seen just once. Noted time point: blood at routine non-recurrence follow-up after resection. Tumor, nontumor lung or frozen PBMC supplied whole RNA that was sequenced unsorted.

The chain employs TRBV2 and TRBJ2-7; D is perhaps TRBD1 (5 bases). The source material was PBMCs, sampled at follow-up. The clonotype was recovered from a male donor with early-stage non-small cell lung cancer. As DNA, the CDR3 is TGTGCCAGCAGTGAACAGGGAACAGGCTACGAGCAGTACTTC. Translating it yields CASSEQGTGYEQYF.